Detailed here is one TCR beta chain. Its antigen is currently unknown. The second PCR ran about 6 to 11 cycles with a sample-barcoded 5' primer and J-beta primers. A template-switch adaptor with 12 random nucleotides tagged each cDNA molecule. Every individual sample yielded 2.5 million or more paired-end reads (each containing CDR3). TCRdb reprocessed the 5' RACE reads with MiXCR, giving one entry per CDR3 protein. The sample contains about 1.8 million distinct CDR3 sequences, 40% to 55% of which appear only once. This sample stems from a study of blood T cells in healthy people across ages. Findings of the study overall: The percentage of naive T cells correlated strongly with TCR beta diversity.

CDR1 and CDR2 (germline): DFQATT, SNEGSKA (reference sequence). V was trimmed by 3 bases and J by 7 bases, leaving 15 bases between them. This CDR3 comprises 13 residues. This TCR was sampled from a woman in her forties in good health. Sequencing was done on a sample of blood. The chain uses TRBV20-1 and TRBJ1-2, with D perhaps matching TRBD1 (5 bases). DNA for the CDR3: TGCAGTGCTAGGGGACCGGTCCGGGGTGGCTACACCTTC. This codes for CSARGPVRGGYTF.